Listed here are 19 T cell receptor beta chains from one sample, sequenced in a study of molecular identifiers for immune sequencing clone quantification. TCRdb recomputed calls from the PCR reads with MiXCR, one row per CDR3 protein. The table has around 460,000 distinct CDR3 sequences, about 25% seen once; the top ten hold under 0.8%. The sequencing input was naive CD8+ T cells from blood, with Jurkat cell RNA spiked in. Subset defined: FACS-sorted CD8+CD4-CCR7+CD45RA+ naive T cells. Receptors originate from a human donor in good health. Some libraries in this study had Jurkat cell RNA spiked in.

In this sample, this clonotype turned up a few times. The chain has TRBV4-2 and TRBJ1-4; 7 bases are shared with TRBD1. Unmatched junction bases numbered 5, after V lost 1 base and J lost 6 bases. The CDR3 totals 15 residues. Germline values: CDR1 LGHNA, CDR2 YNFKEQ. The CDR3 region has the DNA TGTGCCAGCAGCCAAGGACAGGGAGGGGATGAAAAACTGTTTTTT. Translation gives CASSQGQGGDEKLFF.

There are a few counts of this clonotype. This chain uses TRBV30 with TRBJ1-5, with D perhaps TRBD1 (5 bases). V lost 2 bases and J lost 0, with 11 bases in between. The CDR3 covers 15 residues. Germline CDR1 and CDR2: GTSNPN and SVGIG (reference sequence). This chain's CDR3 is CAWSQGAASNQPQHF. As DNA, the CDR3 is TGTGCCTGGAGTCAAGGGGCAGCTAGCAATCAGCCCCAGCATTTT.

On this clonotype itself: Being one base from a much bigger clone, this may be a read error. The chain links TRBV11-3 to TRBJ2-1; unclear D gene. The CDR3 has 13 residues. Germline values: CDR1 SGHNT, CDR2 YENEEA. Trimming pared 1 base from V and 6 bases from J, leaving 7 bases between. The CDR3 loop is CASSLGSVNEQFF. In DNA form, the CDR3 reads TGTGCCAGCAGCTTAGGAAGCGTCAATGAGCAGTTCTTC.

This clonotype was counted a few times. This rearrangement joins TRBV7-9 to TRBJ2-5; TRBD2 matches 13 bases. The junction had 1 base not matched to a gene; V was cut back by 3 bases and J by 3 bases. The CDR3 consists of 15 residues. Germline V CDR1 and CDR2: SEHNR, FQNEAQ (reference sequence). The CDR3 protein is CASSFTSGGEETQYF. Written as DNA, the CDR3 is TGTGCCAGCAGCTTCACTAGCGGGGGGGAAGAGACCCAGTACTTC. The full variable domain, its missing parts supplied by reference TRBV7-9 and TRBJ2-5, is DTGVSQNPRHKITKRGQNVTFRCDPISEHNRLYWYRQTLGQGPEFLTYFQNEAQLEKSRLLSDRFSAERPKGSFSTLEIQRTEQGDSAMYLCASSFTSGGEETQYFGPGTRLLVL.

This clonotype appeared a few times. This chain connects TRBV28 to TRBJ1-3, with D tentatively TRBD1 (5 bases). The V gene lost 4 bases and the J gene lost 0 bases, with 19 bases spanning the gap. The CDR3 has 18 amino acids. Per germline, CDR1 MDHEN and CDR2 SYDVKM. Here the CDR3 reads CASSSHETVHNSGNTIYF. CDR3 nucleotides: TGTGCCAGCAGTTCTCATGAGACAGTGCACAACTCTGGAAACACCATATATTTT.

The sample holds a few counts of this clonotype. This chain links TRBV7-6 with TRBJ2-7; no firm D call. Germline-derived CDR1 and CDR2 are SGHVS and FNYEAQ. Trimming removed 5 bases from V and 2 bases from J, with 13 bases in between. There are 14 residues in the CDR3. In nucleotides, the CDR3 is TGTGCCAGCAGCCAAGATCTCGCCCCCTACGAGCAGTACTTC. Residues: CASSQDLAPYEQYF.

This clonotype was recorded many times. This sequence joins TRBV7-9 and TRBJ2-6; TRBD1 matches 7 bases. With V trimmed by 5 bases and J by 5 bases, 9 bases remained unmatched. CDR3 length: 16 amino acids. The germline V gene has CDR1 SEHNR and CDR2 FQNEAQ (reference sequence). The CDR3 spells CASSPIQGLWANVLTF. CDR3 nucleotides: TGTGCCAGCAGCCCTATACAGGGGCTCTGGGCCAACGTCCTGACTTTC.

The chain recombines TRBV19 with TRBJ2-2; 9 nucleotides match TRBD2. Germline CDR1 reads LNHDA; CDR2 reads SQIVND (reference sequence). CDR3 size: 15 residues. The trim removed 5 bases at V and 7 bases at J, leaving 8 bases unmatched. The CDR3 loop is CASSPAGGLSGELFF. The CDR3 nucleotides read TGTGCCAGTAGTCCTGCGGGGGGGCTAAGCGGGGAGCTGTTTTTT.

This rearrangement joins TRBV7-8 to TRBJ2-5; the D gene could be TRBD1 or TRBD2 (5 bases each). The CDR3 runs to 15 residues. CDR1 and CDR2 (germline): SGHVS, FQNEAQ. V lost 2 bases, J lost 1 base, and 11 bases lay in between. CDR3 amino acids: CASSLLEGRQETQYF. The CDR3 region has the DNA TGTGCCAGCAGCTTACTCGAGGGGCGCCAAGAGACCCAGTACTTC.

This clonotype was seen at least ten times. V is TRBV28 and J is TRBJ2-1; 7 bases align to TRBD1. J was trimmed by 7 bases and V by 4 bases; bases with no gene match: 10. This CDR3 comprises 15 residues. The germline V gene encodes CDR1 MDHEN and CDR2 SYDVKM. The CDR3 spells CASSSRQGSLNEQFF. In nucleotides, the CDR3 is TGTGCCAGCAGTTCCCGACAGGGTTCGTTGAATGAGCAGTTCTTC.

This clonotype was detected ten times or more. CDR3 DNA: TGTGCCAGCAGCGGAACAGGGGACACCGGGGAGCTGTTTTTT. Translating gives CASSGTGDTGELFF. V gene TRBV9 combines with J gene TRBJ2-2; 7 bases are shared with TRBD1. V was pared by 3 bases and J by 3 bases, with 2 bases of the junction left unmatched. The CDR3 runs to 14 residues. Germline CDR1 is SGDLS and CDR2 is YYNGEE.

About this clonotype: Its ends do not fully match the called genes, so a read error is possible. This chain links TRBV19 with TRBJ2-7, with D perhaps TRBD2 (6 bases). This CDR3 contains 12 residues. Germline V gives CDR1 LNHDA, CDR2 SQIVND (reference sequence). CDR3 sequence reads: CASGGPAFPPHF. Written as DNA, the CDR3 is TGTGCCAGTGGAGGGCCCGCTTTCCCTCCCCACTTC.

There are many counts of this clonotype. The V call is TRBV29-1, the J call TRBJ1-2; the match to TRBD1 covers 10 bases. Germline CDR1 SQVTM, CDR2 ANQGSEA. The CDR3 runs to 16 residues. The V and J ends lost 3 bases and 2 bases, in that order; junction bases with no gene match: 9. The CDR3: CSVDGTGEIFNYGYTF. CDR3 nucleotides: TGCAGCGTTGATGGGACAGGGGAAATATTCAACTATGGCTACACCTTC.

This clonotype was seen more than once but under ten times. The chain is built from TRBV7-2 and TRBJ2-3; no reliable D call. This CDR3 comprises 14 residues. The germline V gene has CDR1 SGHTA and CDR2 FQGNSA. V was trimmed by 4 bases and J by 6 bases, leaving 14 bases between them. The DNA of the CDR3 is TGTGCCAGCAGCTCCCTTGGGAACGGGGATACGCAGTATTTT. It specifies CASSSLGNGDTQYF.

The chain employs TRBV30 and TRBJ2-1; 9 nucleotides align to TRBD1. V gave up 5 bases and J gave up 2 bases; unmatched junction bases: 4. The CDR3 has 14 amino acids. Germline-derived CDR1 and CDR2 are GTSNPN and SVGIG (reference sequence). CDR3: CAWEQGAAYNEQFF. CDR3 nucleotide sequence: TGTGCCTGGGAACAGGGGGCGGCCTACAATGAGCAGTTCTTC.

This chain connects TRBV4-1 to TRBJ2-7; tentative D call: TRBD1 (6 bases). The CDR3 extends over 15 amino acids. Trimming removed 1 base at V and 2 bases at J, with 12 bases between. Germline CDR1 MGHRA, CDR2 YSYEKL. This CDR3 is CASSQGFGDTYEQYF. CDR3 sequence (DNA): TGCGCCAGCAGCCAAGGCTTCGGGGACACCTACGAGCAGTACTTC.

The rearrangement joins TRBV6-5 to TRBJ2-7; 9 nucleotides agree with TRBD2. Trimming removed 4 bases from V and 5 bases from J; junction bases left unmatched: 9. Germline CDR1 and CDR2: MNHEY and SVGAGI. This CDR3 comprises 15 residues. DNA of the CDR3: TGTGCCAGCAGTTTTTCCGGGACTAGCCGGAACGAGCAGTACTTC. This translates into CASSFSGTSRNEQYF.

Of note for this clonotype: Being one base from a much bigger clone, this may be a read error. V and J are TRBV20-1 and TRBJ2-7; D gene ambiguous. This CDR3 comprises 11 residues. CDR1 and CDR2 (germline): DFQATT, SNEGSKA (reference sequence). Deletions cut 4 bases from V and 0 bases from J, with 4 bases between. The CDR3: CSAKFSYEQYF. DNA for the CDR3: TGCAGTGCTAAGTTCTCCTACGAGCAGTACTTC.

This clonotype has a handful of counts. The rearrangement joins TRBV27 to TRBJ2-7; 9 bases are a match to TRBD1. CDR1 and CDR2 (germline): MNHEY, SMNVEV (reference sequence). CDR3 length: 16 residues. Trimming at V came to 2 bases and at J to 2 bases, leaving 7 bases not matched to a gene. The CDR3 DNA reads TGTGCCAGCAGTTTAAAGTTGGGACAGGGCGCCTACGAGCAGTACTTC. Protein sequence: CASSLKLGQGAYEQYF.